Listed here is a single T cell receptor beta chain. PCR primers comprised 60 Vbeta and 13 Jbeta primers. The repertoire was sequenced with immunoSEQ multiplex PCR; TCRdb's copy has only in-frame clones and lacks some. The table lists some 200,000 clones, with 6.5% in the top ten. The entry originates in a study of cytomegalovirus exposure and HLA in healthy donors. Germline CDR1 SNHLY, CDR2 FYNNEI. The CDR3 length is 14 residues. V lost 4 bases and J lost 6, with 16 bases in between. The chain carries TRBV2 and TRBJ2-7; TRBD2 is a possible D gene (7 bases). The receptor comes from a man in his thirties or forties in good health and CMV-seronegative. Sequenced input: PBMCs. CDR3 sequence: CASSVQEGGGEQYF. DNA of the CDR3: TGTGCCAGCAGTGTCCAAGAGGGGGGGGGCGAGCAGTACTTC. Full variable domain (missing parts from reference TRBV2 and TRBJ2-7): EPEVTQTPSHQVTQMGQEVILRCVPISNHLYFYWYRQILGQKVEFLVSFYNNEISEKSEIFDDQFSVERPDGSNFTLKIRSTKLEDSAMYFCASSVQEGGGEQYFGPGTRLTVT.